This TCR beta chain was recovered during a study of a mutant IDH1 vaccine in newly diagnosed glioma (dated by TCRdb to about 2021). Background on the whole study: Eight vaccinations were administered to patients in weeks 1, 3, 5, 7, 11, 15, 19 and 23, corresponding to visits V03 through V10. Six visits were used for peripheral blood collection: V03 (baseline), V05, V07, V10, V12 and V13. Of the approximately 34 treated patients, about 62% were male and roughly 40% were female, and a mean age of around 40 years was recorded. Vaccination began 4-6 weeks after radiotherapy alone, or alongside temozolomide cycles in the chemotherapy-containing groups. For exploratory analyses, longitudinal TCRB deep sequencing was carried out in some 25 treated patients wherever samples were available. Before enrollment, patients had received standard therapy of radiotherapy alone, temozolomide alone, or radiochemotherapy with temozolomide; most received the combination.

This clone was observed a handful of times. Its recognized antigen is unknown. Per-base quality was not reported, and no clone a single base away is much larger than it. The sample's time point label, decoded: week 11, during vaccination. Each vaccine dose was 300 ug of a 20-mer mutant IDH1 peptide in Montanide, given subcutaneously with topical imiquimod. Newly diagnosed WHO grade 3 or 4 IDH1-mutant astrocytomas showing loss of nuclear ATRX were present in the donors. The samples were drawn from NOA16, a multicentre, single-arm, open-label phase I trial in Germany that tested a mutant IDH1 peptide vaccine in humans for the first time. The DNeasy Blood and Tissue Kit was used to extract genomic DNA from EDTA blood for TCRB sequencing. The receptor library was made with the immunoSEQ multiplex PCR assay. Rearranged TCR beta chain sequences were amplified with the hsTCRB Kit following the manufacturer's protocol. Sequencing of TCRB libraries was carried out on an Illumina MiSeq. The published analysis was carried out like this. Demultiplexing, trimming and gene mapping were performed with the kit vendor's proprietary platform. The immuneACCESS repertoire file appears here via TCRdb, limited to in-frame rearrangements. These files lack a portion of the clones; in checked studies, under half of the deficit traces to unresolved V genes, and the cause of the others is not known. Clone size and the V and J calls come from that table; the DNA yielded D and trimming. Present in this sample are fewer than 75,000 clones, 65% to 85% of which were seen just once. The ten largest clones represent 9% to 10% of the sample.

CDR1 MNHNY and CDR2 SVGAGI are derived from the germline V gene (reference sequence). The CDR3, from cysteine to phenylalanine, totals 15 residues. The kept DNA is CDR3 alone, 45 bases in frame from the first base. V is trimmed back by 5 bases and J by 0 bases, and the junction contains 2 bases that no gene match accounts for. What the authors observed across the whole study: PBMC samples for TCRB deep sequencing were selected based on availability. Across multiple MHC alleles, vaccine-induced immune responses were seen in 90% to 95% of patients. It was noted by the authors that analyses of patient blood samples could not be reproduced owing to sample limitations. Pseudoprogression appeared unrelated to alterations in the top peripheral T cell clonotypes detected by TCRB sequencing.

This sequence uses TRBV6-6 and TRBJ2-1, and TRBD1 matches 9 of the central bases. The source of this sequence is a woman aged 50 to 60 with glioma. The sample was PBMCs, taken from a glioma patient whose treatment included an IDH1 peptide vaccine. The CDR3 has the sequence CASSPTGGSYNEQFF. Here is the DNA: TGTGCCAGCAGTCCGACAGGGGGCTCCTACAATGAGCAGTTCTTC.